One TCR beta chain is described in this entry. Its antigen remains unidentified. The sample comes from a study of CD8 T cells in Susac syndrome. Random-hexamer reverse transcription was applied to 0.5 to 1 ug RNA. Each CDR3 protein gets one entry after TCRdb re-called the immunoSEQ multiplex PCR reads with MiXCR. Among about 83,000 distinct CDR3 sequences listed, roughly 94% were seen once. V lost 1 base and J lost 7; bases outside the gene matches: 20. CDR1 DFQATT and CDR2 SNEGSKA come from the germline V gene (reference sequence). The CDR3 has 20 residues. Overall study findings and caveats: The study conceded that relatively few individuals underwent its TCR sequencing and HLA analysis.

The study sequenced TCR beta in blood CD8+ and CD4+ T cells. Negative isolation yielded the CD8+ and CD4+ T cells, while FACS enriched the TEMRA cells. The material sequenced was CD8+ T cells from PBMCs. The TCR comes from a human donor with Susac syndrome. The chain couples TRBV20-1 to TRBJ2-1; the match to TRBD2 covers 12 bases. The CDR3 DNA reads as TGCAGTGCTAGAGTCCCTAGTCTAGCGGGAGGGCCCGGTCGACTAAATGAGCAGTTCTTC. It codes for CSARVPSLAGGPGRLNEQFF.